Listed here are 20 T cell receptor beta chains from one sample, sequenced in a study of T cells in narcolepsy. Assay: immunoSEQ multiplex PCR; the TCRdb copy retains only in-frame clones and omits some. The sample carries 18,000 or so clones, under 90% recorded once. Sequenced sample: memory (CD45RA-) CD4+ T cells from blood. Receptors originate from a human donor in good health.

V and J are TRBV7-9 and TRBJ1-3; D perhaps matches TRBD1 (6 bases). V was shortened by 7 bases and J by 8 bases, with 15 bases between the two germline ends. CDR1 and CDR2 from the germline V gene are SEHNR and FQNEAQ (reference sequence). The CDR3 runs to 13 residues. The CDR3 DNA reads TGTGCCAGCACCACCGGGGGCCGAGACACCATATATTTT. Protein: CASTTGGRDTIYF.

The chain couples TRBV9 to TRBJ1-1, with D unresolved. With 0 bases removed from V and 0 bases from J, the gap between germline ends came to 3 bases. CDR1 is SGDLS, CDR2 YYNGEE, per germline. The CDR3 is 13 residues long. CDR3 amino acids: CASSVEMNTEAFF. The CDR3 DNA sequence: TGTGCCAGCAGCGTAGAGATGAACACTGAAGCTTTCTTT.

The chain employs TRBV30 and TRBJ1-2; TRBD1 matches 7 bases. CDR3 length equals 14 residues. Per germline, CDR1 GTSNPN and CDR2 SVGIG (reference sequence). V was pared by 3 bases and J by 7 bases, with 11 bases of the junction left unmatched. CDR3 protein: CAWRWGRGSAGYTF. In DNA, the CDR3 is TGTGCCTGGAGGTGGGGCAGGGGGTCAGCTGGCTACACCTTC.

This chain links TRBV5-4 with TRBJ1-1; tentatively, D is TRBD1 (5 bases). With 4 bases removed from V and 1 base from J, the gap between germline ends came to 11 bases. This CDR3 has 14 amino acids. Germline V CDR1 and CDR2: SGHNT, YYREEE (reference sequence). In nucleotides, the CDR3 is TGTGCCAGCAGCACACCCGACAGGAACACTGAAGCTTTCTTT. Its protein product is CASSTPDRNTEAFF.

This chain connects TRBV9 to TRBJ1-1; D may be TRBD1 (6 bases). Germline loops: CDR1 SGDLS, CDR2 YYNGEE. V lost 4 bases and J 4 bases, leaving 17 bases between the germline ends. CDR3 length: 15 amino acids. The CDR3 spells CASSSGTLGRTEAFF. CDR3 DNA: TGTGCCAGCAGCTCCGGGACACTCGGGCGCACTGAAGCTTTCTTT.

This chain joins TRBV7-2 and TRBJ1-1; TRBD1 matches at 8 bases. The junction had 2 bases not matched to a gene; V was cut back by 1 base and J by 1 base. The germline gives CDR1 SGHTA, CDR2 FQGNSA. The CDR3 loop spans 15 amino acids. The CDR3 nucleotides read TGTGCCAGCAGCTTAGGGGACAGGAGGAACACTGAAGCTTTCTTT. Its protein is CASSLGDRRNTEAFF.

The V and J genes are TRBV19 and TRBJ2-1; 7 positions agree with TRBD1. CDR3 size: 13 residues. Germline trimming cut 8 bases from V and 9 bases from J; bases unmatched to any gene: 10. Germline assignment: CDR1 LNHDA and CDR2 SQIVND (reference sequence). The CDR3 bases are TGTGCCAGTGCACATCCGAGGGGGCGTGAGCAGTTCTTC. Translating gives CASAHPRGREQFF.

The V and J genes are TRBV10-3 and TRBJ2-3; the D is unclear. The V end lost 0 bases, the J end lost 3 bases, and 16 bases lay between the germline ends. Germline V gives CDR1 ENHRY, CDR2 SYGVKD. The length of the CDR3 is 17 residues. The CDR3 sequence is CAISESEVLSVTDTQYF. The CDR3 DNA is TGTGCCATCAGTGAGTCAGAGGTGTTAAGCGTGACAGATACGCAGTATTTT.

The chain is built from TRBV7-2 and TRBJ1-2; the D is unclear. This CDR3 comprises 13 residues. The V end lost 7 bases, the J end lost 4 bases, and 13 bases lay between the germline ends. Germline CDR1 SGHTA, CDR2 FQGNSA. The CDR3 sequence is CASTRTGLYGYTF. The CDR3 DNA is TGTGCCAGCACGCGGACTGGTCTCTATGGCTACACCTTC. Looking up the rest from reference TRBV7-2 and TRBJ1-2 gives the full variable domain: GAGVSQSPSNKVTEKGKDVELRCDPISGHTALYWYRQSLGQGLEFLIYFQGNSAPDKSGLPSDRFSAERTGGSVSTLTIQRTQQEDSAVYLCASTRTGLYGYTFGSGTRLTVV.

The chain uses TRBV30 and TRBJ2-6, with 8 positions matching TRBD1. The CDR3 has 15 residues. Germline-derived CDR1 and CDR2 are GTSNPN and SVGIG (reference sequence). The trim removed 8 bases at V and 2 bases at J, leaving 8 bases unmatched. The CDR3, as DNA: TGTGCCAGCACAGGGGGGAAGGCTGGGGCCAACGTCCTGACTTTC. It translates to CASTGGKAGANVLTF.

The rearrangement links TRBV25-1 to TRBJ2-2; TRBD1 aligns across 7 bases. The length of the CDR3 is 14 residues. Trimming removed 10 bases from V and 0 bases from J; junction bases left unmatched: 5. The germline gives CDR1 MGHDK, CDR2 SYGVNS. CDR3 sequence: CATQGQTNTGELFF. DNA of the CDR3: TGTGCCACACAGGGACAGACGAACACCGGGGAGCTGTTTTTT. Full variable domain (missing parts from reference TRBV25-1 and TRBJ2-2): EADIYQTPRYLVIGTGKKITLECSQTMGHDKMYWYQQDPGMELHLIHYSYGVNSTEKGDLSSESTVSRIRTEHFPLTLESARPSHTSQYLCATQGQTNTGELFFGEGSRLTVL.

V is TRBV2 and J is TRBJ2-1, with 8 positions matching TRBD2. This CDR3 comprises 15 residues. V trimming: 4 bases; J trimming: 7 bases; junction bases outside the gene matches: 9. CDR1 SNHLY and CDR2 FYNNEI come from the germline V gene. CDR3 nucleotide sequence: TGTGCCAGCAGTGGCTTCGGGGGGGCCAATAATGAGCAGTTCTTC. Amino acid sequence: CASSGFGGANNEQFF.

The chain uses TRBV7-9 and TRBJ1-4; TRBD1 might be the D (5 bases). Trimming cost V 2 bases and J 8 bases, with 18 bases left between them. The CDR3 runs 16 residues. Germline V gene sequence: CDR1 SEHNR, CDR2 FQNEAQ (reference sequence). CDR3 loop: CASSLISGATKEKLFF. CDR3 bases: TGTGCCAGCAGCTTAATTAGTGGGGCAACGAAGGAAAAACTGTTTTTT.

The J gene is TRBJ2-3, the V gene TRBV18; D is possibly TRBD1 or TRBD2 (5 bases each). The germline V gene has CDR1 KGHSH and CDR2 LQKENI. Between the trimmed V and J ends, which lost 7 bases and 2 bases, there was a span of 10 bases. The CDR3 spans 13 residues. CDR3 region: CASFRDLTDTQYF. In DNA form, the CDR3 reads TGTGCCAGCTTCCGGGACCTCACAGATACGCAGTATTTT.

The chain is built from TRBV25-1 and TRBJ2-5, with TRBD2 matching 7 bases. The CDR3 totals 15 residues. V shed 5 bases, J shed 0 bases, and the junction held 6 bases outside the gene matches. CDR1 MGHDK and CDR2 SYGVNS come from the germline V gene. CDR3 sequence reads: CASSLVRGNQETQYF. CDR3 DNA sequence: TGTGCCAGCAGTTTGGTGCGGGGGAACCAAGAGACCCAGTACTTC.

The J gene is TRBJ1-1, the V gene TRBV5-4; 8 bases are shared with TRBD1. There are 15 residues in the CDR3. V shed 3 bases, J shed 4 bases, and the junction held 8 bases outside the gene matches. The germline gives CDR1 SGHNT, CDR2 YYREEE (reference sequence). CDR3 nucleotides: TGTGCCAGCAGCTCCCAACAGGGGGTGGGCACTGAAGCTTTCTTT. Encoded protein: CASSSQQGVGTEAFF. The full variable domain, completed using reference TRBV5-4 and TRBJ1-1, is ETGVTQSPTHLIKTRGQQVTLRCSSQSGHNTVSWYQQALGQGPQFIFQYYREEENGRGNFPPRFSGLQFPNYSSELNVNALELDDSALYLCASSSQQGVGTEAFFGQGTRLTVV.

The chain carries TRBV27 and TRBJ1-6; D possibly corresponds to TRBD1 (6 bases). This CDR3 region has 14 residues. Looked up from germline, CDR1 is MNHEY and CDR2 is SMNVEV (reference sequence). V gave up 2 bases and J gave up 14 bases, with 16 bases separating them. The CDR3 bases are TGTGCCAGCAGTTTACAAGCCTCGGGGGGCACCCTCCACTTT. Amino acids: CASSLQASGGTLHF.

The chain couples TRBV20-1 to TRBJ2-1, with D perhaps given as TRBD1 or TRBD2 (6 bases each). The V and J ends lost 6 bases and 13 bases respectively, with 16 bases between them. CDR3 size: 11 residues. In germline, CDR1 is DFQATT, CDR2 SNEGSKA (reference sequence). CDR3 region: CSAGRTETQFF. CDR3 bases: TGCAGTGCGGGGAGGACAGAGACCCAGTTCTTC.

This chain links TRBV6-1 with TRBJ1-5, with TRBD1 as a possible D gene (5 bases). The germline V gene has CDR1 MNHNS and CDR2 SASEGT. Trimming removed 3 bases from V and 2 bases from J, with 14 bases in between. The CDR3 sequence is 16 residues long. CDR3 in amino acids: CASSETGPWGNQPQHF. CDR3 DNA sequence: TGTGCCAGCAGTGAGACGGGACCCTGGGGCAATCAGCCCCAGCATTTT.

The CDR3 region has the DNA TGTGCCAGCTCACCGGTGTCATTGGGGCCAGGTGGAAACACCATATATTTT. Translating gives CASSPVSLGPGGNTIYF. The V and J genes are TRBV18 and TRBJ1-3, with a possible D match to TRBD1 (5 bases). Trimming took off 3 bases at V and 3 bases at J, with 18 bases between the two ends. Germline V gene sequence: CDR1 KGHSH, CDR2 LQKENI. This CDR3 comprises 17 residues.